This T cell receptor (beta chain) was retrieved from a study of long-term antiretroviral therapy in people with HIV. Each sample contained roughly 0.95-11 million cryopreserved PBMC, thawed before DNA extraction. CDR3 size: 16 residues. CDR1 is LNHDA, CDR2 SQIVND, per germline (reference sequence). J gave up 2 bases and V 5 bases, and 9 bases lay outside the gene matches. Findings and limits, study-wide: Pre-ART clonal expansions dominated every time point's repertoire. Although diversity increased after ART, it remained lower than in transplant donor controls. Blood obtained between the mid-2000s and the late 2010s may reflect older ART regimens.

The sample holds a few counts of this clone. Its specificity is unknown. Sequencing relied on immunoSEQ assay v3.0, run at survey level. Sequencing was performed with immunoSEQ multiplex PCR; in TCRdb, only in-frame clones are kept and a portion is missing. The table lists around 17,000 clones, over 60% of them singletons. The specimen comprised unsorted PBMCs, sampled approximately 2.5 years before starting antiretroviral therapy. This clonotype originated in a woman in her fifties or sixties with HIV. The gene calls are TRBV19 and TRBJ1-2; 9 nucleotides match TRBD1. CDR3 in amino acids: CASSPLTGGKNYGYTF. The CDR3 nucleotides are TGTGCCAGTAGTCCCCTCACAGGGGGCAAAAACTATGGCTACACCTTC.